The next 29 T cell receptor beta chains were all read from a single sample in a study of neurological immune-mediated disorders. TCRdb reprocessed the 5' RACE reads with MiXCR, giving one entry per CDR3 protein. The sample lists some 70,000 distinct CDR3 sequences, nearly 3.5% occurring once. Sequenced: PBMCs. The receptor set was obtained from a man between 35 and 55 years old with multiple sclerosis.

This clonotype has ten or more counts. The CDR3 protein is CSVTGGSYGYTF. The CDR3 region has the DNA TGCAGCGTCACAGGGGGCAGCTATGGCTACACCTTC. The chain joins TRBV29-1 to TRBJ1-2; 9 positions agree with TRBD1. This CDR3 contains 12 residues. With 6 bases clipped from V and 4 bases from J, the junction kept 3 bases outside the gene matches. Germline V gives CDR1 SQVTM, CDR2 ANQGSEA.

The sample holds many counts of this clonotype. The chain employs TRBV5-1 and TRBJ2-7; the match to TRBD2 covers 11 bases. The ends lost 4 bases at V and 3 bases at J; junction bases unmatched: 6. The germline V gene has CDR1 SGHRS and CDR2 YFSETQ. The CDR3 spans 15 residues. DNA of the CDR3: TGCGCCAGCAGCCCCACTAGCGGGAGTATCTACGAGCAGTACTTC. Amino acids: CASSPTSGSIYEQYF.

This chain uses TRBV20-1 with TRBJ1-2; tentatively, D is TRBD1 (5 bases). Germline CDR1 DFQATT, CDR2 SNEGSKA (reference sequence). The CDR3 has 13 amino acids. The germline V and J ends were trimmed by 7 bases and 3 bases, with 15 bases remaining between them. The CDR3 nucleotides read TGCAGTGATACAGGAAAGGATGACTATGGCTACACCTTC. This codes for CSDTGKDDYGYTF.

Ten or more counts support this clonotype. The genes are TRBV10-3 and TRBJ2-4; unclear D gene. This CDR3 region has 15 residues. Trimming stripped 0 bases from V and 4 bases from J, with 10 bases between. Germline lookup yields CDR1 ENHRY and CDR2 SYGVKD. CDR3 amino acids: CAISESGLGKNIQYF. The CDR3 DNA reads TGTGCCATCAGTGAGTCCGGGTTGGGGAAAAACATTCAGTACTTC.

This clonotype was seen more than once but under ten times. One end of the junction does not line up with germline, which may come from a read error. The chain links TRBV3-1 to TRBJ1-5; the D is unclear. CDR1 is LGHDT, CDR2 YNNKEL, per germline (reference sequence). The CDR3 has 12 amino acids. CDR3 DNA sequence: TGTGCCAGCAGCCAAGAGGGTAAGACCCAGAATTTT. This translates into CASSQEGKTQNF.

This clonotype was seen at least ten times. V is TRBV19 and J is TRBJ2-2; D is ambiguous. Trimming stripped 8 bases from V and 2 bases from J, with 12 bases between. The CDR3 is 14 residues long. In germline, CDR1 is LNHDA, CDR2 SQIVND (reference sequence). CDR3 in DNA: TGTGCCAGTCGCCTTGGGCCTAACACCGGGGAGCTGTTTTTT. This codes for CASRLGPNTGELFF. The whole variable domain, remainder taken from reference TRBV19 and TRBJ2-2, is DGGITQSPKYLFRKEGQNVTLSCEQNLNHDAMYWYRQDPGQGLRLIYYSQIVNDFQKGDIAEGYSVSREKKESFPLTVTSAQKNPTAFYLCASRLGPNTGELFFGEGSRLTVL.

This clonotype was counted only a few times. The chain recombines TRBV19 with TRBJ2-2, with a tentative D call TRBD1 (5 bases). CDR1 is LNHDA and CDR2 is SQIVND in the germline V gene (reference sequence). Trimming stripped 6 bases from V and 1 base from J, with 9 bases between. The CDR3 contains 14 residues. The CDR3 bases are TGTGCCAGTAGAAACCAGGGGAACACCGGGGAGCTGTTTTTT. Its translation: CASRNQGNTGELFF.

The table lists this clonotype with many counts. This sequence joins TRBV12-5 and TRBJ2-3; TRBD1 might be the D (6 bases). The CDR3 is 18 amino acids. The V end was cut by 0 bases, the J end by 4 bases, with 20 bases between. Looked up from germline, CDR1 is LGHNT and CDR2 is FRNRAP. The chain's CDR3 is CASGLVLDGRGDADTQYF. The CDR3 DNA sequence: TGTGCTAGTGGTTTGGTACTAGATGGCAGGGGCGACGCAGATACGCAGTATTTT.

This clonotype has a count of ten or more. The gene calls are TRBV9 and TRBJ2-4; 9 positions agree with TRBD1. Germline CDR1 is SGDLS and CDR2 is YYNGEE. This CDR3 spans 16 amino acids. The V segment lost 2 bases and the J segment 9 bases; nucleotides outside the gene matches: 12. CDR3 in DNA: TGTGCCAGCAGCGTGGGGACAGGGATCATCGGGGGCATTCAGTACTTC. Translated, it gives CASSVGTGIIGGIQYF.

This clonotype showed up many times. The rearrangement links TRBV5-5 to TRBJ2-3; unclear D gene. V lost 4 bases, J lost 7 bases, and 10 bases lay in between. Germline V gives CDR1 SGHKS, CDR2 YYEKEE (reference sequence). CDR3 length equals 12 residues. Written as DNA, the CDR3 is TGTGCCAGCAGCCCCGTACGAAATACGCAGTATTTT. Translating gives CASSPVRNTQYF.

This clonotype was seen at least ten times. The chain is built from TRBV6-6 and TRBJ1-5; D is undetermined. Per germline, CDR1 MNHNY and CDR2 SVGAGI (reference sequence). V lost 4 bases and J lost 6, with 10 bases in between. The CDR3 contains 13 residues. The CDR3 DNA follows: TGTGCCAGCAGTTCGGGTTTTCTTCAGCCCCAGCATTTT. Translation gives CASSSGFLQPQHF.

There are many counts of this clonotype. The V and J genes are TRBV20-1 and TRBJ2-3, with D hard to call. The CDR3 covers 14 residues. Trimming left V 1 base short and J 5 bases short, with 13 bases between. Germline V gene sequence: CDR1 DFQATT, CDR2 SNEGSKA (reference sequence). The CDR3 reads CSARGRGWRDTQYF. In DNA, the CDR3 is TGCAGTGCTAGAGGACGCGGCTGGCGAGATACGCAGTATTTT.

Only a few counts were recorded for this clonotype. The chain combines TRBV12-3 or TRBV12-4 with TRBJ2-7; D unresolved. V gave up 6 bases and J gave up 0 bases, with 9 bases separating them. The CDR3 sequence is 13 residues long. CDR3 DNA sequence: TGTGCCAGCAGGTCTAACGGCTCCTACGAGCAGTACTTC. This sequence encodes CASRSNGSYEQYF.

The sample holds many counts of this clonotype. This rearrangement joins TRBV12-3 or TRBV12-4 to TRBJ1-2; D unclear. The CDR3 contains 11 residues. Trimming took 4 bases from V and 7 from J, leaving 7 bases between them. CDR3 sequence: CASSSAGGYTF. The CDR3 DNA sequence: TGTGCCAGCAGTTCCGCGGGTGGCTACACCTTC.

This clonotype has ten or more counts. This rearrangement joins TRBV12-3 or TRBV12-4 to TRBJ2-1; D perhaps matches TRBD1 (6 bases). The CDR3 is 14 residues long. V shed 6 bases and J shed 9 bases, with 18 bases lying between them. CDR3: CASRRSGAGAEQFF. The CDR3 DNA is TGTGCCAGCAGACGCTCCGGGGCAGGGGCTGAGCAGTTCTTC.

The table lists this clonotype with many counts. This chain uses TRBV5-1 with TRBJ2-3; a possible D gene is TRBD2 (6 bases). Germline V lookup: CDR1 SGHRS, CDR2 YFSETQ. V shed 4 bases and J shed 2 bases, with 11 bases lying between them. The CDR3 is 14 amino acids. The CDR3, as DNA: TGCGCCAGCAGCACCGGGGGATTCACAGATACGCAGTATTTT. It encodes CASSTGGFTDTQYF.

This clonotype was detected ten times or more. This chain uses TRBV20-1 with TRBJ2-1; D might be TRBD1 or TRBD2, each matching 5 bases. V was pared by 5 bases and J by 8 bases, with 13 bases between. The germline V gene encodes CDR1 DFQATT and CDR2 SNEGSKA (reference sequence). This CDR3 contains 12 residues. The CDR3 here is CSAQDRGDEQFF. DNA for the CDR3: TGCAGTGCTCAAGACCGGGGCGATGAGCAGTTCTTC.

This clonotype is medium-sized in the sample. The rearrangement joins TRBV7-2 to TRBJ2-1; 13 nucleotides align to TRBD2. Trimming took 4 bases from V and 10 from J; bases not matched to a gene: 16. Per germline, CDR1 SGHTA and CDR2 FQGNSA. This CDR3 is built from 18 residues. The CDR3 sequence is CASSSPGLAGPGLGEQFF. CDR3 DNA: TGTGCCAGCAGCTCACCGGGACTAGCGGGACCCGGCTTGGGGGAGCAGTTCTTC.

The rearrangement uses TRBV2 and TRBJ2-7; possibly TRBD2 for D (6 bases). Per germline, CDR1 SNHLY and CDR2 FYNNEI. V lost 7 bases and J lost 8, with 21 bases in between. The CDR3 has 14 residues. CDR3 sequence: CASNLIGGTLKQYF. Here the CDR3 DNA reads TGTGCCAGCAACCTGATCGGCGGGACCCTCAAGCAGTACTTC.

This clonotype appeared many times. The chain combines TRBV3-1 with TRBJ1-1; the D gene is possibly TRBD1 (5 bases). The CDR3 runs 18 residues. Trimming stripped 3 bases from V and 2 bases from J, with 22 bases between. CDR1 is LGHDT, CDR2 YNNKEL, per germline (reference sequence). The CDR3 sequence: CASSQWGSRRGRNTEAFF. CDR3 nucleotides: TGTGCCAGCAGCCAGTGGGGGAGCCGTCGAGGACGTAACACTGAAGCTTTCTTT. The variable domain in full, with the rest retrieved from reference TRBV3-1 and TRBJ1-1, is DTAVSQTPKYLVTQMGNDKSIKCEQNLGHDTMYWYKQDSKKFLKIMFSYNNKELIINETVPNRFSPKSPDKAHLNLHINSLELGDSAVYFCASSQWGSRRGRNTEAFFGQGTRLTVV.

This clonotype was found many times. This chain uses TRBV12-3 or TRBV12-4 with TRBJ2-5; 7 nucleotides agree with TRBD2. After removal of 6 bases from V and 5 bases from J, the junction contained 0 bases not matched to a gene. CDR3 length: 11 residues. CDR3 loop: CASRRGETQYF. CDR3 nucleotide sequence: TGTGCCAGCAGGCGGGGGGAGACCCAGTACTTC.

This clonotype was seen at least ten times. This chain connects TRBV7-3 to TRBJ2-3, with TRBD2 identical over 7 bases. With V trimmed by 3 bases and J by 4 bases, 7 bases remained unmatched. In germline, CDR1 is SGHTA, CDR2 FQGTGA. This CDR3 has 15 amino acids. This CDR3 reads CASSLTSGIADTQYF. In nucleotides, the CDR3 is TGTGCCAGCAGCTTGACCAGCGGGATTGCAGATACGCAGTATTTT. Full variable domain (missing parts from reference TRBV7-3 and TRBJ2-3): GAGVSQTPSNKVTEKGKYVELRCDPISGHTALYWYRQSLGQGPEFLIYFQGTGAADDSGLPNDRFFAVRPEGSVSTLKIQRTERGDSAVYLCASSLTSGIADTQYFGPGTRLTVL.

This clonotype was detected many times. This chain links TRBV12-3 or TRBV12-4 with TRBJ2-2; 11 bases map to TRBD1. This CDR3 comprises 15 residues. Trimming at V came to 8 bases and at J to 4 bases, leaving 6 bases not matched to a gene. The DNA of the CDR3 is TGTGCCAGCTTTTCTGGACAGGGGGCCACCGGGGAGCTGTTTTTT. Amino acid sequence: CASFSGQGATGELFF.

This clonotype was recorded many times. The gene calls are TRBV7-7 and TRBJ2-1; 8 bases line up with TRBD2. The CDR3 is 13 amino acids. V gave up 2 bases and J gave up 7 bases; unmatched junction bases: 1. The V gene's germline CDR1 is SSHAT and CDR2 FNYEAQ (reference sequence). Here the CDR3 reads CASSLSGSNEQFF. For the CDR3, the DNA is TGTGCCAGCAGCTTAAGCGGGAGTAATGAGCAGTTCTTC.

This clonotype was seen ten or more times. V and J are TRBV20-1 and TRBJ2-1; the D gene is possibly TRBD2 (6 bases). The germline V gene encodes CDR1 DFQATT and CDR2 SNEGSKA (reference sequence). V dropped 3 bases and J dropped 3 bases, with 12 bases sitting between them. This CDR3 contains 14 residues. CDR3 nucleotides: TGCAGTGCTAGTGCCGGGACTCTCTACAATGAGCAGTTCTTC. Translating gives CSASAGTLYNEQFF.

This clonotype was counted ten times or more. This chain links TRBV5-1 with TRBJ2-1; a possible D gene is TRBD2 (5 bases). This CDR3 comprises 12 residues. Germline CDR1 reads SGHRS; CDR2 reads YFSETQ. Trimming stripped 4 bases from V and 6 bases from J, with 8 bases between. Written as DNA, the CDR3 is TGCGCCAGCAGCCCCGGGGTCAATGAGCAGTTCTTC. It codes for CASSPGVNEQFF.

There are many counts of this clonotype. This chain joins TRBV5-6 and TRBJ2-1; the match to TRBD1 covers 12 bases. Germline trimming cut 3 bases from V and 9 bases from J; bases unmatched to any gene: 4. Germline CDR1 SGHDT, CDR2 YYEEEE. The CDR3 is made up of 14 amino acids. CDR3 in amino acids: CASSWGQGAGEQFF. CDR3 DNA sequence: TGTGCCAGCAGCTGGGGACAGGGGGCAGGTGAGCAGTTCTTC.

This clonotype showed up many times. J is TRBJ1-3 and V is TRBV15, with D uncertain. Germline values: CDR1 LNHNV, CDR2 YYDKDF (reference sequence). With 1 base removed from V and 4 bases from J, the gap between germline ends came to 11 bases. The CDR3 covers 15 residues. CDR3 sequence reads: CATSRGGSAGNTIYF. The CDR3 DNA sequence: TGTGCCACCAGCAGAGGTGGCAGCGCCGGAAACACCATATATTTT.

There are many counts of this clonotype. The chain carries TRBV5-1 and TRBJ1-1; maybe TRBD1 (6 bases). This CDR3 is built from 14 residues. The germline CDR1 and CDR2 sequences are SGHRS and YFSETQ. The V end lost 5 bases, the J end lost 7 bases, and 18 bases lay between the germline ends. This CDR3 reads CASSSRTEGLEAFF. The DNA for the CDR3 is TGCGCCAGCAGTTCGCGGACAGAAGGGCTTGAAGCTTTCTTT.